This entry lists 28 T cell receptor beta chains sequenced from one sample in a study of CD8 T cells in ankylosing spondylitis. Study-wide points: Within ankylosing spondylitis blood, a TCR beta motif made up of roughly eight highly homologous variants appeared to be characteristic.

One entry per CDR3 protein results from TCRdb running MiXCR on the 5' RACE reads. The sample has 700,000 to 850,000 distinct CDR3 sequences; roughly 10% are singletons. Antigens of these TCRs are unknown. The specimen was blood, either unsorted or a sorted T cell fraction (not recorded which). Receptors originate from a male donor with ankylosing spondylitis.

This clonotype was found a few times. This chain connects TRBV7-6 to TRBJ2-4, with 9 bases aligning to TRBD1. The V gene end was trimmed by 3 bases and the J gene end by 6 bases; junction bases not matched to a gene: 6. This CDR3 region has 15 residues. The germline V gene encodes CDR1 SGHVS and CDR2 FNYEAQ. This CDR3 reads CASSFGTGYGNIQYF. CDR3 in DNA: TGTGCCAGCAGCTTTGGGACAGGGTACGGAAACATTCAGTACTTC.

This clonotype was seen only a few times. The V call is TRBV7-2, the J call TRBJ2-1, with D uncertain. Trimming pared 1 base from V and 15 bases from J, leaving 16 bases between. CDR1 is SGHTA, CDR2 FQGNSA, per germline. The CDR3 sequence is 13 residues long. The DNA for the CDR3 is TGTGCCAGCAGCTTAGGCCAGGACCCTAAAAGGTTCTTC. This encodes CASSLGQDPKRFF.

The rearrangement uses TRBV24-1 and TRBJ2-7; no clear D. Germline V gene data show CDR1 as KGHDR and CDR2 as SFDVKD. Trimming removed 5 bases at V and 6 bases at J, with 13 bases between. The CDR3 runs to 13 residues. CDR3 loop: CATSGTGNFEQYF. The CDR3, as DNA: TGTGCCACCAGTGGCACCGGTAACTTCGAGCAGTACTTC.

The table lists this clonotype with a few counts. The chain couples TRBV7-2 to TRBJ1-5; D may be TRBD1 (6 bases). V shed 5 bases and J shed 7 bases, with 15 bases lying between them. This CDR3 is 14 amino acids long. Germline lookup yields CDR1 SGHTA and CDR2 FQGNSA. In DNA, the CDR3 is TGTGCCAGCAGCCCACCGGGACACCTCCAGCCCCAGCATTTT. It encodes CASSPPGHLQPQHF.

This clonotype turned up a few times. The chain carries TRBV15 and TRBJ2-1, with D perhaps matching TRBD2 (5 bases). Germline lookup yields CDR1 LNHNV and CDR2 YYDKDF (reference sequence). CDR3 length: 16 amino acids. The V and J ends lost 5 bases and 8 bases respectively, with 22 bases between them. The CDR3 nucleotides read TGTGCCACCAGCCCCCTCCGGGCCGACTACGGCGATGAGCAGTTCTTC. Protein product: CATSPLRADYGDEQFF.

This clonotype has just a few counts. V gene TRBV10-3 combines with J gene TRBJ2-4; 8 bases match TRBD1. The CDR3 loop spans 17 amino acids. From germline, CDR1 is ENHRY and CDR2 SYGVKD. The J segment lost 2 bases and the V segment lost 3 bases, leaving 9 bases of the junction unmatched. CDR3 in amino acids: CAISDWGQDPSKNIQYF. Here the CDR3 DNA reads TGTGCCATCAGTGACTGGGGACAGGACCCGTCCAAAAACATTCAGTACTTC.

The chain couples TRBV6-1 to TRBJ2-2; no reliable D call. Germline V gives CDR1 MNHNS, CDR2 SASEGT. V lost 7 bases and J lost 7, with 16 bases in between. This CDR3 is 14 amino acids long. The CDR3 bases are TGTGCCAGCATGGGGATGGGGTTCTTCGGGGAGCTGTTTTTT. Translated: CASMGMGFFGELFF.

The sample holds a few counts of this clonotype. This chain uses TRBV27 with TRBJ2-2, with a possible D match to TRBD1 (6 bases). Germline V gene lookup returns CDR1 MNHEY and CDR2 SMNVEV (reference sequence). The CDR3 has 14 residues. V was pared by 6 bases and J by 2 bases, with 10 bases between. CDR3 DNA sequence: TGTGCCAGCAGAGACAGGACTAACACCGGGGAGCTGTTTTTT. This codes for CASRDRTNTGELFF.

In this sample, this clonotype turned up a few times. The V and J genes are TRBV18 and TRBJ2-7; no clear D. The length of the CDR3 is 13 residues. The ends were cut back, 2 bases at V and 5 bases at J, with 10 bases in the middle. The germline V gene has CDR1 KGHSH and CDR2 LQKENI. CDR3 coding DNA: TGTGCCAGCTCACCAAGTTTGCCCAACGAGCAGTACTTC. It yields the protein CASSPSLPNEQYF.

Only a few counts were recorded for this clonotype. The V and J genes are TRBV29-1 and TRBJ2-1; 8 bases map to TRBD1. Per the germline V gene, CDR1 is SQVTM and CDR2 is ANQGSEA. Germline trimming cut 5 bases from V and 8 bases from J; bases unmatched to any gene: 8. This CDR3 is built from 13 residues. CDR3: CSVWTGLEDEQFF. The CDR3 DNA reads TGCAGCGTTTGGACAGGGCTAGAAGATGAGCAGTTCTTC.

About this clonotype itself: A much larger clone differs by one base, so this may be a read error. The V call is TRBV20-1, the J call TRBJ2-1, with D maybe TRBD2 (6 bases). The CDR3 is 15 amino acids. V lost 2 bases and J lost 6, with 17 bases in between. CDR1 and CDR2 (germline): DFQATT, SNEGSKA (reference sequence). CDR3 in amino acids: CSARKRRGGSNEQFF. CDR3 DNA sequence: TGCAGTGCTAGAAAACGACGTGGGGGGAGCAATGAGCAGTTCTTC.

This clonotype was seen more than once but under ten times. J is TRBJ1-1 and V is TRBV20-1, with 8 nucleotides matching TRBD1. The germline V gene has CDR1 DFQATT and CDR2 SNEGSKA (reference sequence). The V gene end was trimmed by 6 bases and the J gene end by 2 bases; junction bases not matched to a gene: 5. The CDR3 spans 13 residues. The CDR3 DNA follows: TGCAGTGCCAACAGGGGGGTCAACACTGAAGCTTTCTTT. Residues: CSANRGVNTEAFF.

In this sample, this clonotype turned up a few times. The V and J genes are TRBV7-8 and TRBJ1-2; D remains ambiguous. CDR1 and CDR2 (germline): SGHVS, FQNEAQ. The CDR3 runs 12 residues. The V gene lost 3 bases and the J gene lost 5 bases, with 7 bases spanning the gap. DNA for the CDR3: TGTGCCAGCAGCTTTGGCAAATATGGCTACACCTTC. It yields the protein CASSFGKYGYTF.

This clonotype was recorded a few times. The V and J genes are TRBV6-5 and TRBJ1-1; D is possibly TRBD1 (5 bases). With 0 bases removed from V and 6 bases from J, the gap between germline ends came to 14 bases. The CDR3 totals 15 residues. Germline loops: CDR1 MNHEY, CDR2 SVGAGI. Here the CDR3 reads CASSYSRQRRAEAFF. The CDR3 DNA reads TGTGCCAGCAGTTACTCCCGACAGAGGAGGGCTGAAGCTTTCTTT.

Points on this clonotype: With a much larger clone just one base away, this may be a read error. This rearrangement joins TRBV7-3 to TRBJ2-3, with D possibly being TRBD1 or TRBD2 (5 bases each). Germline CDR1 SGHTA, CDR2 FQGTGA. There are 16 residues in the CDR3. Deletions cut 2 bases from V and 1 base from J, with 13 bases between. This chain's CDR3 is CASSLGSGPGTDTQYF. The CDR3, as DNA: TGTGCCAGCAGCTTAGGGTCGGGGCCCGGCACAGATACGCAGTATTTT.

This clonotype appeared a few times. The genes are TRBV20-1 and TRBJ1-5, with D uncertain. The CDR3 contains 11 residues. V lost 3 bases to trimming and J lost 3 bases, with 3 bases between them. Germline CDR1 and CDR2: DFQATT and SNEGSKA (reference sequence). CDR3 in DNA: TGCAGTGCTAGCTCCAATCAGCCCCAGCATTTT. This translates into CSASSNQPQHF.

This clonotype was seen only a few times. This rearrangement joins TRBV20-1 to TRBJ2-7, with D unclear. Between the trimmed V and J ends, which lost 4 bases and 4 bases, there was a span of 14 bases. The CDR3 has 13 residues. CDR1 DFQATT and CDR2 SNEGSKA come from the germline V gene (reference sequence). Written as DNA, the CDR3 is TGCAGTGCTAACCCACGCGTTGCTTACGAGCAGTACTTC. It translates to CSANPRVAYEQYF.

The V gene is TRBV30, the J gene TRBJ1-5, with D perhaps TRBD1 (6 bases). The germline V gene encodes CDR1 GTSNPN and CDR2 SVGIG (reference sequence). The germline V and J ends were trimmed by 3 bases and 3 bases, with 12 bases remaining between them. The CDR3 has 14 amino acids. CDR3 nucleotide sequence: TGTGCCTGGAGGGGGGCCGGGGTCAATCAGCCCCAGCATTTT. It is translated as CAWRGAGVNQPQHF.

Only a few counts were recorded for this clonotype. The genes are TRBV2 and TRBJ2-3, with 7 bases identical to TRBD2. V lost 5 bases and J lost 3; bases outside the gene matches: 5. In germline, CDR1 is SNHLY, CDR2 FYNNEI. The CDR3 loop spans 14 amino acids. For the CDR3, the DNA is TGTGCCAGCAGTCTAGCGGAACTGACAGATACGCAGTATTTT. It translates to CASSLAELTDTQYF.

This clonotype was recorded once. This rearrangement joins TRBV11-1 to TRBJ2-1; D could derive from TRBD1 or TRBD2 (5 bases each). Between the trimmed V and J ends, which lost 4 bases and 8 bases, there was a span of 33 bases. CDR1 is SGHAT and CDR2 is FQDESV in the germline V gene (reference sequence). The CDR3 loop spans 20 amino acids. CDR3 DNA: TGTGCCAGCAGCTCCCCAACGGTCTACAGGTCGGGACGACCACCCCATGAGCAGTTCTTC. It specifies CASSSPTVYRSGRPPHEQFF.

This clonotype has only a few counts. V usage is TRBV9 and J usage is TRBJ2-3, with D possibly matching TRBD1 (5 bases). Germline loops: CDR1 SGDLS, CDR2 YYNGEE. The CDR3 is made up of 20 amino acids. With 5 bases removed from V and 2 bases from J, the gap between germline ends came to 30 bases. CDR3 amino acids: CASSLNPQVQGYINTDTQYF. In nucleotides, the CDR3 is TGTGCCAGCAGTTTGAACCCCCAGGTGCAGGGATACATAAACACAGATACGCAGTATTTT.

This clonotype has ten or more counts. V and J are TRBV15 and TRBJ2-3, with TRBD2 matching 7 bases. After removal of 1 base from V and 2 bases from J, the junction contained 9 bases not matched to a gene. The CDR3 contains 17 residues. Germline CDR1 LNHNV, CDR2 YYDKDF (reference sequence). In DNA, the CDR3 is TGTGCCACCAGCAGAGTGCGGGGGAGCCAACTCACAGATACGCAGTATTTT. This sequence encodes CATSRVRGSQLTDTQYF.

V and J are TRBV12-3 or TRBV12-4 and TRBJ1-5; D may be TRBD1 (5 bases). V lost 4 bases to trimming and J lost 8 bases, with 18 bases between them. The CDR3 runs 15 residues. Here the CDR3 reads CASSYSRGGPEPQHF. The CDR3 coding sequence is TGTGCCAGCAGTTACTCCCGGGGGGGTCCGGAGCCCCAGCATTTT.

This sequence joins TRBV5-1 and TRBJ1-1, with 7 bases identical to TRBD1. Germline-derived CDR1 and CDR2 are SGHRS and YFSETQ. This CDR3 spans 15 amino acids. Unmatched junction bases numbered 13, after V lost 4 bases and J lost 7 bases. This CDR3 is CASSLTRDSSLEAFF. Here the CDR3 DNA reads TGCGCCAGCAGCCTAACACGGGACAGCAGCCTTGAAGCTTTCTTT.

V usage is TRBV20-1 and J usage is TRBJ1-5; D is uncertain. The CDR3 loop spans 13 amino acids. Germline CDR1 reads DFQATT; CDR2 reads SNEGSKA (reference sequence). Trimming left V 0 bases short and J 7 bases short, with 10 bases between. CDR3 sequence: CSARDRLGQPQHF. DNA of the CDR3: TGCAGTGCTAGAGATAGGCTGGGCCAGCCCCAGCATTTT.

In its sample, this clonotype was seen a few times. CDR3 coding DNA: TGTGCCAGCAGCGTAGGACCCCTCAGGGAGACCCAGTACTTC. Its protein product is CASSVGPLRETQYF. The rearrangement uses TRBV9 and TRBJ2-5, with no clear D. The CDR3 has 14 amino acids. Germline loops: CDR1 SGDLS, CDR2 YYNGEE. V lost 0 bases, J lost 5 bases, and 11 bases lay in between. Complete variable domain (other parts from reference TRBV9 and TRBJ2-5): DSGVTQTPKHLITATGQRVTLRCSPRSGDLSVYWYQQSLDQGLQFLIQYYNGEERAKGNILERFSAQQFPDLHSELNLSSLELGDSALYFCASSVGPLRETQYFGPGTRLLVL.

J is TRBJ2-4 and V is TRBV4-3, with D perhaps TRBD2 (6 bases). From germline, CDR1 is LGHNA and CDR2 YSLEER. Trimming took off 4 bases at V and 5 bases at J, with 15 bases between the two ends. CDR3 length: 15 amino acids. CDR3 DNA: TGCGCCAGCAGCCTTCTTTGGAGGGAGGAAAACATTCAGTACTTC. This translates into CASSLLWREENIQYF.

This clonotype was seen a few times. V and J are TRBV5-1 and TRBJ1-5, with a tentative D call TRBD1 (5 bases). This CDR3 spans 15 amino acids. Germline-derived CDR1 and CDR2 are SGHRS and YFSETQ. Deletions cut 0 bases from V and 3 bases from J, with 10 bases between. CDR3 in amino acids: CASSLADSFNQPQHF. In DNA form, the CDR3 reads TGCGCCAGCAGCTTGGCCGACAGCTTCAATCAGCCCCAGCATTTT.